These 27 T cell receptor beta chains were sequenced from one sample in a study of cytomegalovirus exposure and HLA in healthy donors. 60 Vbeta and 13 Jbeta primers were used in PCR. Data came from immunoSEQ multiplex PCR; TCRdb stores just in-frame clones and leaves some out. The table has under 250,000 clones, 75% to 90% seen once. Sequences were obtained from PBMCs. The source of these receptors is a woman aged 40 to 50 in good health and CMV-seronegative.

The J gene is TRBJ2-1, the V gene TRBV9; 8 bases line up with TRBD2. Germline trimming cut 0 bases from V and 0 bases from J; bases unmatched to any gene: 8. The CDR3 extends over 18 amino acids. Germline lookup yields CDR1 SGDLS and CDR2 YYNGEE. Written as DNA, the CDR3 is TGTGCCAGCAGCGTAGGTTTTTCTAGCGGGCTCTCCTACAATGAGCAGTTCTTC. Residues: CASSVGFSSGLSYNEQFF.

The rearrangement joins TRBV18 to TRBJ1-4, with 7 bases aligning to TRBD1. Looked up from germline, CDR1 is KGHSH and CDR2 is LQKENI. With V trimmed by 4 bases and J by 4 bases, 3 bases remained unmatched. This CDR3 region has 14 residues. The CDR3 protein is CASSRGQLNEKLFF. The CDR3 DNA reads TGTGCCAGCTCACGGGGACAGCTTAATGAAAAACTGTTTTTT.

The chain carries TRBV6-1 and TRBJ2-7; D possibly corresponds to TRBD1 (6 bases). Trimming took off 10 bases at V and 3 bases at J, with 19 bases between the two ends. CDR1 and CDR2 (germline): MNHNS, SASEGT. There are 14 residues in the CDR3. CDR3 nucleotides: TGTGCCACCCATCCGGGACAATGGAACTACGAGCAGTACTTC. The encoded protein is CATHPGQWNYEQYF.

This clone was found a few times. The V and J genes are TRBV6-1 and TRBJ2-2; D perhaps matches TRBD2 (5 bases). The CDR3 has 14 residues. The V and J ends lost 2 bases and 5 bases respectively, with 9 bases between them. Germline-derived CDR1 and CDR2 are MNHNS and SASEGT. This CDR3 is CASSELAGTGELFF. The CDR3 bases are TGTGCCAGCAGTGAACTAGCCGGTACCGGGGAGCTGTTTTTT.

The chain recombines TRBV28 with TRBJ2-3; TRBD2 is a possible D gene (7 bases). The germline V gene has CDR1 MDHEN and CDR2 SYDVKM. This CDR3 spans 14 amino acids. The V gene lost 2 bases and the J gene lost 6 bases, with 12 bases spanning the gap. CDR3 protein: CASSLGGAVDTQYF. CDR3 coding DNA: TGTGCCAGCAGTTTAGGGGGGGCAGTGGATACGCAGTATTTT.

The V call is TRBV7-9, the J call TRBJ2-7, with D tentatively TRBD1 (5 bases). The CDR3 has 14 residues. Per the germline V gene, CDR1 is SEHNR and CDR2 is FQNEAQ (reference sequence). V lost 5 bases and J 2 bases, leaving 13 bases between the germline ends. CDR3 nucleotide sequence: TGTGCCAGCAGCCCTCCATCCAGGGCCTACGAGCAGTACTTC. This translates into CASSPPSRAYEQYF.

The rearrangement links TRBV19 to TRBJ2-3, with TRBD2 matching over 7 bases. CDR1 and CDR2 (germline): LNHDA, SQIVND (reference sequence). CDR3 size: 15 residues. J lost 2 bases, V lost 7 bases, and 9 bases had no gene match. CDR3: CASTNAAGVTDTQYF. In DNA, the CDR3 is TGTGCCAGTACCAACGCGGCGGGAGTCACAGATACGCAGTATTTT.

The chain uses TRBV5-1 and TRBJ2-7; no reliable D call. There are 13 residues in the CDR3. CDR1 SGHRS and CDR2 YFSETQ come from the germline V gene. V dropped 0 bases and J dropped 6 bases, with 10 bases sitting between them. CDR3: CASSLDSPLEQYF. CDR3 DNA sequence: TGCGCCAGCAGCTTGGATAGCCCCCTCGAGCAGTACTTC. Using reference TRBV5-1 and TRBJ2-7 for the parts outside the CDR3, the full variable domain is KAGVTQTPRYLIKTRGQQVTLSCSPISGHRSVSWYQQTPGQGLQFLFEYFSETQRNKGNFPGRFSGRQFSNSRSEMNVSTLELGDSALYLCASSLDSPLEQYFGPGTRLTVT.

The genes are TRBV5-1 and TRBJ1-2; 9 positions agree with TRBD1. Germline CDR1 reads SGHRS; CDR2 reads YFSETQ. The CDR3 consists of 14 residues. V trimming: 4 bases; J trimming: 6 bases; junction bases outside the gene matches: 7. The CDR3 bases are TGCGCCAGCAGCATCGGGACAGGGCTTAATGGCTACACCTTC. This encodes CASSIGTGLNGYTF.

The chain recombines TRBV27 with TRBJ2-2; D may be TRBD1 (6 bases). The CDR3 has 16 residues. In germline, CDR1 is MNHEY, CDR2 SMNVEV (reference sequence). V lost 5 bases, J lost 7 bases, and 20 bases lay in between. In DNA form, the CDR3 reads TGTGCCAGCAGTCCTCTGGACAGTCCGGGCCTCGGGGAGCTGTTTTTT. Translation gives CASSPLDSPGLGELFF.

This clone was counted a few times. The genes are TRBV7-3 and TRBJ2-1, with D perhaps TRBD2 (5 bases). The CDR3 covers 16 residues. The V end lost 1 base, the J end lost 3 bases, and 13 bases lay between the germline ends. Germline V gives CDR1 SGHTA, CDR2 FQGTGA. The chain's CDR3 is CASSLRSAAIYNEQFF. In DNA form, the CDR3 reads TGTGCCAGCAGCTTAAGATCAGCGGCAATCTACAATGAGCAGTTCTTC. The full variable domain, in which reference TRBV7-3 and TRBJ2-1 provide the parts outside the CDR3, is GAGVSQTPSNKVTEKGKYVELRCDPISGHTALYWYRQSLGQGPEFLIYFQGTGAADDSGLPNDRFFAVRPEGSVSTLKIQRTERGDSAVYLCASSLRSAAIYNEQFFGPGTRLTVL.

The gene calls are TRBV27 and TRBJ2-7; D is uncertain. The V and J ends lost 4 bases and 9 bases respectively, with 16 bases between them. Germline V gives CDR1 MNHEY, CDR2 SMNVEV (reference sequence). The CDR3 totals 13 residues. The CDR3 DNA follows: TGTGCCAGCAGTTCCCAGACGACTGGTGTGCAGTACTTC. Its protein product is CASSSQTTGVQYF.

The chain recombines TRBV6-5 with TRBJ1-4; TRBD1 agrees at 8 bases. The CDR3 is 14 residues long. The V segment lost 4 bases and the J segment 8 bases; nucleotides outside the gene matches: 6. Germline V CDR1 and CDR2: MNHEY, SVGAGI. The CDR3 loop reads CASSSGQGEEKLFF. The CDR3 coding sequence is TGTGCCAGCAGTTCCGGACAGGGTGAGGAAAAACTGTTTTTT.

The rearrangement links TRBV6-6 to TRBJ2-1; 12 bases line up with TRBD2. The germline V gene encodes CDR1 MNHNY and CDR2 SVGAGI (reference sequence). This CDR3 spans 14 amino acids. The trim removed 7 bases at V and 9 bases at J, leaving 7 bases unmatched. CDR3: CASNLGLAGSEQFF. CDR3 nucleotide sequence: TGTGCCAGCAACCTGGGACTAGCGGGCAGTGAGCAGTTCTTC.

The chain couples TRBV27 to TRBJ2-7; tentatively, D is TRBD1 (5 bases). Germline loops: CDR1 MNHEY, CDR2 SMNVEV (reference sequence). The CDR3 is made up of 12 amino acids. Trimming left V 5 bases short and J 3 bases short, with 8 bases between. CDR3 nucleotide sequence: TGTGCCAGCAGTAGCAGGGACTACGAGCAGTACTTC. It encodes CASSSRDYEQYF.

The chain couples TRBV5-4 to TRBJ2-5; unclear D gene. The better agreement between TRBJ2-7 and the DNA end casts doubt on the J call. Germline loops: CDR1 SGHNT, CDR2 YYREEE (reference sequence). The CDR3 loop spans 15 amino acids. The CDR3 region has the DNA TGTGCCAGCAGCCCACGACACGAGAGCTCCTACGAGCAGTACTTC. Translating gives CASSPRHESSYEQYF.

The V call is TRBV2, the J call TRBJ2-4, with 8 bases identical to TRBD1. The CDR3 sequence is 15 residues long. Germline CDR1 SNHLY, CDR2 FYNNEI. The junction had 6 bases not matched to a gene; V was cut back by 8 bases and J by 0 bases. CDR3 protein: CASRQGILAKNIQYF. CDR3 bases: TGTGCCAGCCGACAGGGGATTTTAGCCAAAAACATTCAGTACTTC.

The chain employs TRBV27 and TRBJ1-2; 9 bases are shared with TRBD1. The V segment lost 6 bases and the J segment 6 bases; nucleotides outside the gene matches: 5. Germline CDR1 is MNHEY and CDR2 is SMNVEV (reference sequence). This CDR3 has 13 amino acids. Here the CDR3 DNA reads TGTGCCAGCAGACCGGGACAGGGCAATGGCTACACCTTC. Translated: CASRPGQGNGYTF.

The gene calls are TRBV30 and TRBJ1-2; 10 bases are shared with TRBD1. The germline V gene has CDR1 GTSNPN and CDR2 SVGIG (reference sequence). Germline trimming cut 3 bases from V and 8 bases from J; bases unmatched to any gene: 9. This CDR3 spans 14 amino acids. The CDR3 DNA reads as TGTGCCTGGAGCCAAAGGGGACAGGGGTTCGGCTACACCTTC. Its protein product is CAWSQRGQGFGYTF.

J is TRBJ2-7 and V is TRBV5-1; D is possibly TRBD2 (6 bases). Trimming cost V 0 bases and J 2 bases, with 15 bases left between them. The CDR3 runs 16 residues. Germline CDR1 is SGHRS and CDR2 is YFSETQ. The CDR3 protein is CASSLASLGGTYEQYF. CDR3 DNA: TGCGCCAGCAGCTTGGCCTCCTTGGGGGGAACCTACGAGCAGTACTTC.

This clone showed up just once. The rearrangement joins TRBV2 to TRBJ2-5, with no clear D. Germline CDR1 reads SNHLY; CDR2 reads FYNNEI. V lost 2 bases and J 3 bases, leaving 16 bases between the germline ends. This CDR3 spans 16 amino acids. The CDR3 spells CASSELAGSSKETQYF. CDR3 in DNA: TGTGCCAGCAGTGAATTGGCAGGCTCTTCGAAAGAGACCCAGTACTTC.

This chain links TRBV2 with TRBJ2-2, with TRBD2 identical over 8 bases. Trimming took 0 bases from V and 2 from J; bases not matched to a gene: 2. CDR1 and CDR2 from the germline V gene are SNHLY and FYNNEI. This CDR3 contains 16 residues. The CDR3 DNA is TGTGCCAGCAGTGAAGCCGGGACTAGAAACACCGGGGAGCTGTTTTTT. As protein: CASSEAGTRNTGELFF.

The chain uses TRBV11-2 and TRBJ1-6; no clear D. This CDR3 comprises 13 residues. Trimming took 3 bases from V and 7 from J, leaving 7 bases between them. Germline lookup yields CDR1 SGHAT and CDR2 FQNNGV. The CDR3 DNA sequence: TGTGCCAGCAGCTTTCAGGTGAATTCACCCCTCCACTTT. It encodes CASSFQVNSPLHF.

The chain combines TRBV19 with TRBJ1-3; the D gene is possibly TRBD1 (5 bases). The CDR3 runs 14 residues. The germline CDR1 and CDR2 sequences are LNHDA and SQIVND (reference sequence). Trimming removed 8 bases from V and 4 bases from J, with 15 bases in between. CDR3 amino acids: CASLSGGGGNTIYF. In DNA form, the CDR3 reads TGTGCCAGTCTTTCCGGGGGAGGAGGAAACACCATATATTTT.

The chain has TRBV7-9 and TRBJ2-3, with D possibly matching TRBD2 (6 bases). This CDR3 has 14 amino acids. CDR1 is SEHNR, CDR2 FQNEAQ, per germline (reference sequence). Trimming pared 5 bases from V and 2 bases from J, leaving 11 bases between. CDR3 loop: CASSMGLLTDTQYF. CDR3 DNA: TGTGCCAGCAGCATGGGACTTCTCACAGATACGCAGTATTTT.

The chain joins TRBV6-5 to TRBJ2-7, with D possibly TRBD1 on 5 matching bases. Trimming cost V 9 bases and J 2 bases, with 11 bases left between them. Germline lookup yields CDR1 MNHEY and CDR2 SVGAGI. This CDR3 spans 12 amino acids. The CDR3, as DNA: TGTGCCAGTAAAGACAGCGCCTACGAGCAGTACTTC. This encodes CASKDSAYEQYF.

The chain couples TRBV7-9 to TRBJ2-1; 12 bases align to TRBD1. Germline trimming cut 5 bases from V and 8 bases from J; bases unmatched to any gene: 7. CDR3 length: 15 residues. Germline CDR1 and CDR2: SEHNR and FQNEAQ (reference sequence). DNA of the CDR3: TGTGCCAGCAGCCTCTCCGGGACAGGGGGCTATGAGCAGTTCTTC. Its protein is CASSLSGTGGYEQFF.